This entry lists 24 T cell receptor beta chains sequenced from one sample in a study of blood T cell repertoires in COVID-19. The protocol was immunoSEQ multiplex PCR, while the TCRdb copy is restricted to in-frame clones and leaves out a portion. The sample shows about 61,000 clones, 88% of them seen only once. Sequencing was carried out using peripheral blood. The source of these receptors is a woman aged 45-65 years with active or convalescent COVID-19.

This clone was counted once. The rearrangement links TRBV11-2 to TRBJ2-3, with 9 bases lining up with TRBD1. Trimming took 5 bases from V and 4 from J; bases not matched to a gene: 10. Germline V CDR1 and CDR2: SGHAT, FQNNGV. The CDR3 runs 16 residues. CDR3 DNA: TGTGCCAGCAGCCAGCACCGGGACAGGGTCCCAGATACGCAGTATTTT. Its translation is CASSQHRDRVPDTQYF.

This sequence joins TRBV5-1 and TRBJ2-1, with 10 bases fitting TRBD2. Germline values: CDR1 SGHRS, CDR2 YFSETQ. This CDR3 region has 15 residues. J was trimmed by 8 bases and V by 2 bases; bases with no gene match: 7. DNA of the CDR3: TGCGCCAGCAGCTTCTCTAGCGGGAGAACTGATGAGCAGTTCTTC. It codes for CASSFSSGRTDEQFF.

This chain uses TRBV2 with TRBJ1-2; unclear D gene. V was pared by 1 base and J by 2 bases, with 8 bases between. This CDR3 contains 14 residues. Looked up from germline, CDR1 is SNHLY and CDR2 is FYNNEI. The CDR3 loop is CASSEGPYNYGYTF. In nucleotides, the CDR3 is TGTGCCAGCAGTGAAGGCCCCTACAACTATGGCTACACCTTC.

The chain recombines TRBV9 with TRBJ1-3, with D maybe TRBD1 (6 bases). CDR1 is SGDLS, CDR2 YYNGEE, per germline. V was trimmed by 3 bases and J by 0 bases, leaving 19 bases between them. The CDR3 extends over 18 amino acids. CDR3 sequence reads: CASSAPKQGQSSGNTIYF. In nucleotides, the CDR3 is TGTGCCAGCAGCGCCCCGAAACAGGGCCAAAGCTCTGGAAACACCATATATTTT.

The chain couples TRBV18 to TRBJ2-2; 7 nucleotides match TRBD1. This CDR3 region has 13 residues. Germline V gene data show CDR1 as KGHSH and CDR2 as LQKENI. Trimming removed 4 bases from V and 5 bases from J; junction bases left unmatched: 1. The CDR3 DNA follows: TGTGCCAGCTCACAGGGGGCTACCGGGGAGCTGTTTTTT. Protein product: CASSQGATGELFF.

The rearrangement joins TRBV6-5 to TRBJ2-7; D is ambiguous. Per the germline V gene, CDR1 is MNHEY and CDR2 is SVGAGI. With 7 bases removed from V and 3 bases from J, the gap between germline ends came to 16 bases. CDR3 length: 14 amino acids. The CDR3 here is CASTKVPTGYEQYF. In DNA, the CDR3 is TGTGCCAGCACCAAGGTCCCGACTGGCTACGAGCAGTACTTC.

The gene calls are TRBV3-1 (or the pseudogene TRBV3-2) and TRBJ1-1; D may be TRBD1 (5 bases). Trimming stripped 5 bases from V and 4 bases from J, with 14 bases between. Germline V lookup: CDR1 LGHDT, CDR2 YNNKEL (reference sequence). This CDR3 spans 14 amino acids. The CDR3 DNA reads TGTGCCAGCAGCTTACCCGGGGGTCGCACTGAAGCTTTCTTT. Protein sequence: CASSLPGGRTEAFF.

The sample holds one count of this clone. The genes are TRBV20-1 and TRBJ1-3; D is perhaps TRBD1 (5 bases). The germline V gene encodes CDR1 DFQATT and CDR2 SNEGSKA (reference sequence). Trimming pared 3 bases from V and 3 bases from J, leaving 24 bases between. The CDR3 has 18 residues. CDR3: CSASPPPSRAKGGNTIYF. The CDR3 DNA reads TGCAGTGCTAGTCCCCCCCCCAGCAGGGCAAAAGGTGGAAACACCATATATTTT.

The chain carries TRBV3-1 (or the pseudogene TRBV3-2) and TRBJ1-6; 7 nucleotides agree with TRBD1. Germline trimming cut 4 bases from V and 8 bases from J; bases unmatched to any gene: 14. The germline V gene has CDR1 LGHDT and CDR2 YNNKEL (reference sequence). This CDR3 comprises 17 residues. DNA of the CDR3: TGTGCCAGCAGCCGTCTGACCGGCGGGACAGATGATTCACCCCTCCACTTT. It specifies CASSRLTGGTDDSPLHF.

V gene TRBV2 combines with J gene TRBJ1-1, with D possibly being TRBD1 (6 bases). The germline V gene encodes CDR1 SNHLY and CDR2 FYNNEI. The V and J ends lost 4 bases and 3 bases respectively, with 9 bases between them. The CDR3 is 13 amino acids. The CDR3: CASSVYRDTEAFF. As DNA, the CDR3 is TGTGCCAGCAGTGTGTACAGGGACACTGAAGCTTTCTTT.

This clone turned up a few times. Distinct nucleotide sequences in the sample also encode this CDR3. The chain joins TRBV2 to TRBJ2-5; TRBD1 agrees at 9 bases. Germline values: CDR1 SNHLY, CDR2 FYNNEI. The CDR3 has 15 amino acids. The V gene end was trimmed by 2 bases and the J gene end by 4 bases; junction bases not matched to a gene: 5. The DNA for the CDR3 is TGTGCCAGCAGTGAACGTACAGGGGGCAGAGAGACCCAGTACTTC. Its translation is CASSERTGGRETQYF.

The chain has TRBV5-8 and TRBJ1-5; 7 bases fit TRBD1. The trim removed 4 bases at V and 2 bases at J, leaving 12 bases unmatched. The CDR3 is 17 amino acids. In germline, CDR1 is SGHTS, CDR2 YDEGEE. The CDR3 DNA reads TGTGCCAGCAGCCCCCGGGTAGGGGGCATGGGCAATCAGCCCCAGCATTTT. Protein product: CASSPRVGGMGNQPQHF.

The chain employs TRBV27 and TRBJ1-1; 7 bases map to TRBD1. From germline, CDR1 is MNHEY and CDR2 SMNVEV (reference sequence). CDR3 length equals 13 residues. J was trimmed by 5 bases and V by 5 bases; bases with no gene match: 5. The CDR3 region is CASSRTGVTEAFF. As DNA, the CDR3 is TGTGCCAGCAGTAGAACAGGGGTGACTGAAGCTTTCTTT.

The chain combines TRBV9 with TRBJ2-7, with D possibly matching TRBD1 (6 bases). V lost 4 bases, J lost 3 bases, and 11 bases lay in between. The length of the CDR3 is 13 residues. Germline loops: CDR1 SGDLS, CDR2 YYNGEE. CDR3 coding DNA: TGTGCCAGCAGCAAATCGGGACACTACGAGCAGTACTTC. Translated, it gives CASSKSGHYEQYF.

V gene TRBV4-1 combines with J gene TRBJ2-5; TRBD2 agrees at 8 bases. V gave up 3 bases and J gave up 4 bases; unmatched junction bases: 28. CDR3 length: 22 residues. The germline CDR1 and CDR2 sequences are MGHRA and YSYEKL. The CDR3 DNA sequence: TGCGCCAGCAGCCACCCGACTAGCGCGAGTGAAGGCCGTGGGGTACACACAGAGACCCAGTACTTC. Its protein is CASSHPTSASEGRGVHTETQYF.

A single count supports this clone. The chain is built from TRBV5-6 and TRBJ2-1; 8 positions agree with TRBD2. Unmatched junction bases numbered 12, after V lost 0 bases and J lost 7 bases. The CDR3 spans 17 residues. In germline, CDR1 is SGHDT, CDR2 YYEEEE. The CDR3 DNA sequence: TGTGCCAGCAGCTTGGCCCTACAGCGGGAGCCCTGGAATGAGCAGTTCTTC. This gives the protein CASSLALQREPWNEQFF.

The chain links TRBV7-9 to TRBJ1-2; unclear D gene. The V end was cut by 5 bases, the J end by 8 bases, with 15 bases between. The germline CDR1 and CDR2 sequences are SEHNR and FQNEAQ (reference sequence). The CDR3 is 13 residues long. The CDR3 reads CASSPAGSRGYTF. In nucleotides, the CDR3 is TGTGCCAGCAGCCCTGCTGGGAGTCGGGGCTACACCTTC.

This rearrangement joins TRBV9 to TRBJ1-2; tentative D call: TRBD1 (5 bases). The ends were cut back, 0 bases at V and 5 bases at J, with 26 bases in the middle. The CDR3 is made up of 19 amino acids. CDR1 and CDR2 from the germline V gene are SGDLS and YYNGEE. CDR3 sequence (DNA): TGTGCCAGCAGCGTAGAAGGAGACCCAGGGCCTCTCCAAGGGTATGGCTACACCTTC. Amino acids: CASSVEGDPGPLQGYGYTF.

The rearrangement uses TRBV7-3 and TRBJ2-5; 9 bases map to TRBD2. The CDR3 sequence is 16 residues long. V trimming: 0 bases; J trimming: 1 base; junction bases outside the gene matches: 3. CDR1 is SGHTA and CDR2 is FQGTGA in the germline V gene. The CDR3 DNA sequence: TGTGCCAGCAGCTTAACTGGGGGACTAGCCCAAGAGACCCAGTACTTC. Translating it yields CASSLTGGLAQETQYF.

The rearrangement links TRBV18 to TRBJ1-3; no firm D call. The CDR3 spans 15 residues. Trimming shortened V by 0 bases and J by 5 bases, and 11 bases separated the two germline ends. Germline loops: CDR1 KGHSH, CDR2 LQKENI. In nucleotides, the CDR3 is TGTGCCAGCTCACCACCCGGGGATTTGCGAAACACCATATATTTT. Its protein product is CASSPPGDLRNTIYF.

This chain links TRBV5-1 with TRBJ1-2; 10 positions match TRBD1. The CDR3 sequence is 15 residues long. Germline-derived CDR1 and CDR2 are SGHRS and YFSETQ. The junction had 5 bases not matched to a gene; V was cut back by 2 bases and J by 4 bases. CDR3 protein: CASSLGTGDLYGYTF. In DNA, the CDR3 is TGCGCCAGCAGCTTAGGGACAGGGGACCTCTATGGCTACACCTTC. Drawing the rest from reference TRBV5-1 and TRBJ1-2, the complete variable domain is KAGVTQTPRYLIKTRGQQVTLSCSPISGHRSVSWYQQTPGQGLQFLFEYFSETQRNKGNFPGRFSGRQFSNSRSEMNVSTLELGDSALYLCASSLGTGDLYGYTFGSGTRLTVV.

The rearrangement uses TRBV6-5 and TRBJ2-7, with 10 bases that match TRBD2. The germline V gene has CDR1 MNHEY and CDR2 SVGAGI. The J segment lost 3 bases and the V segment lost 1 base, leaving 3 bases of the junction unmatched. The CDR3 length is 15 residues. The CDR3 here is CASSYLAGGVYEQYF. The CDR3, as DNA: TGTGCCAGCAGTTACTTAGCGGGAGGCGTCTACGAGCAGTACTTC.

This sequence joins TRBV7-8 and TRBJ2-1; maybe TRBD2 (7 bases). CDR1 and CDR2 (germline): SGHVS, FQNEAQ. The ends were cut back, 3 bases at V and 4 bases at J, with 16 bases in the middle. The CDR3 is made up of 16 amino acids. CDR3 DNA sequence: TGTGCCAGCAGCTTGGTGGGGGGGGCGAGTTACAATGAGCAGTTCTTC. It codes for CASSLVGGASYNEQFF.

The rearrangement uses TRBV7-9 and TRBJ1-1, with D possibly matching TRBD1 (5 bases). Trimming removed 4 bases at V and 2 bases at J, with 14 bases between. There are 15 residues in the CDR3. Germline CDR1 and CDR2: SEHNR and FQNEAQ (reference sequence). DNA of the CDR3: TGTGCCAGCAGCTCGCCCACGACAGAAAACACTGAAGCTTTCTTT. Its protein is CASSSPTTENTEAFF.